The entry that follows covers one T cell receptor beta chain sequence. The clone's antigen remains unknown. Nothing much larger sits one base from this clone, and base qualities are not available. TRB sequencing used genomic DNA with the immunoSEQ assay at survey resolution or the hsTCRB kit. On the authors' methods: The immunoSEQ software handled initial read processing, and the LymphoSeq R package was used for repertoire analyses. For each TRB dataset, clonality was calculated as 1 minus normalized Shannon entropy, and the Gini coefficient was computed as well. To infer phenotypes in unsorted samples, TRB sequences from sorted subsets of the recipient or donor were mapped onto the unsorted samples of the same recipient. TCRdb stores this immuneACCESS table with in-frame sequences only. Part of the clones is absent; in the studies checked, under half of the shortfall reflects unresolved V genes, and no reason is known for the rest. The V and J calls and clone size are taken from that table; D and trimming were inferred from the DNA. The sample table contains about 5,900 clones; only one count was recorded for approximately 83% of them. Less than 4% of the sample is taken by the ten largest.

The sample comes from a study of T cells after posttransplantation cyclophosphamide (dated by TCRdb to 2015 to 2016). About the full investigation: The study tracked T cell repertoire reconstitution by TRB sequencing after myeloablative bone marrow transplantation using posttransplantation cyclophosphamide as GVHD prophylaxis. Antigen receptor sequencing covered samples from 35 to 40 PTCy-treated patients and some 15 of their related bone marrow donors. Blood from all 30 or so PTCy patients who had 1-year posttransplant specimens underwent TRB sequencing. TRB sequencing was also done on up to about 3 additional blood samples from 2 to 5.2 years after transplant in 3 patients, and on pretransplant blood from 4 patients. Because TRA and TRB clonality correlated tightly in about 9 samples, the subsequent TCR analyses were limited to TRB only. Public TRB sequences were queried against a database of over 3,600 sequences associated with responses to pathogens, tumor antigens, self-antigens and alloantigens. Overall results and qualifications from the work: Across over 40 patients, TRB clonality was highly associated with recipient CMV seropositivity and CMV reactivation, and diversity in PTCy patients was similar to diversity in CNI/methotrexate controls. The TRB repertoires of T cells infiltrating skin or GI tract showed only limited overlap with the TRB repertoires of T cells in blood. Donor-recipient similarity was low at 1-2 months but increased during the first year, and donor CD8+ memory clones often dominated later blood repertoires.

This sample's treatment or condition label indicates: high-dose cyclophosphamide on days +3 and +4 as single-agent GVHD prophylaxis. Busulfan and fludarabine conditioning, a related or unrelated marrow graft, and cyclophosphamide on days +3 and +4 were given to PTCy patients. The PTCy-treated patients were enrolled in a prospective multi-institutional clinical trial. Mononuclear cells from peripheral blood and bone marrow were separated by Ficoll-Hypaque density centrifugation and then cryopreserved. CD4+ and CD8+ T cells, including naive and memory subsets, were sorted by FACS on a FACSAria II. The CDR3 starts with the cysteine, ends with the phenylalanine, and has 15 residues. Only the CDR3 portion is preserved as DNA: 45 bases, with reading frame beginning at the first base. CDR1 and CDR2 (SGHNT, YYREEE) derive from the germline V gene (reference sequence). Cut back by 4 bases and 2 bases, the V and J ends lie 15 bases apart.

This chain joins TRBV5-4 to TRBJ1-2; possibly the D gene is TRBD1, per 5 matching bases. This TCR was recovered from a male patient aged 50 to 59 who received an allogeneic stem cell transplant from a related donor and was CMV-positive. Following a transplant, a fraction of the T cells may be traceable to the graft donor. Sequencing used CD4+ T cells sorted from blood, obtained around 350 days after allogeneic stem cell transplant with posttransplant cyclophosphamide. Here is the DNA: TGTGCCAGCAGCCCAAAGCTCGCAGGGAACTATGGCTACACCTTC. Its translation reads: CASSPKLAGNYGYTF.